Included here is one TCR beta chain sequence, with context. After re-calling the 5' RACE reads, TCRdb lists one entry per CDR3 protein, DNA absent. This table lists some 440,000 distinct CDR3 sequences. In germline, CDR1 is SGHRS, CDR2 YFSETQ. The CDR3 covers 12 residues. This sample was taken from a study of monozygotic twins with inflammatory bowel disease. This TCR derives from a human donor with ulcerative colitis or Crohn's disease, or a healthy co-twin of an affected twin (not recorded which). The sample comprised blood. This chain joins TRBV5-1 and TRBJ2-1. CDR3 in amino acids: CASRLSGDEQFF.